The 18 T cell receptor beta chains below all came from one sample that was sequenced in a study of neoadjuvant nivolumab and ipilimumab in lung cancer. Assay used: immunoSEQ multiplex PCR; TCRdb lists only in-frame clones, some missing. Of 7,500 to 10,000 clones listed, about 85% are singletons. The material sequenced was adjacent normal lung tissue, taken after neoadjuvant nivolumab, alone or with ipilimumab, at or shortly before surgery. The receptors come from an adult with non-small cell lung cancer.

The chain uses TRBV27 and TRBJ2-7, with 8 nucleotides matching TRBD1. The CDR3 is made up of 12 amino acids. J lost 3 bases, V lost 8 bases, and 3 bases had no gene match. Germline V CDR1 and CDR2: MNHEY, SMNVEV (reference sequence). The CDR3 loop is CASGDRSYEQYF. The CDR3 region has the DNA TGTGCCAGCGGGGACAGGAGCTACGAGCAGTACTTC.

The chain is built from TRBV20-1 and TRBJ1-2; unclear D gene. Germline V lookup: CDR1 DFQATT, CDR2 SNEGSKA (reference sequence). Trimming stripped 6 bases from V and 8 bases from J, with 13 bases between. The CDR3 length is 11 residues. The CDR3 sequence: CSARSWVGYTF. In DNA form, the CDR3 reads TGCAGTGCCCGTTCGTGGGTGGGCTACACCTTC.

The chain uses TRBV4-3 and TRBJ1-2; TRBD1 aligns across 8 bases. The length of the CDR3 is 15 residues. The junction had 4 bases not matched to a gene; V was cut back by 0 bases and J by 4 bases. Looked up from germline, CDR1 is LGHNA and CDR2 is YSLEER. The CDR3 region is CASSQDRGPSYGYTF. DNA of the CDR3: TGCGCCAGCAGCCAAGACAGGGGGCCTTCCTATGGCTACACCTTC.

The chain has TRBV10-2 and TRBJ2-5; TRBD2 matches 9 bases. Losses at the gene ends were 5 bases for V and 1 base for J; bases not matched to a gene: 5. The CDR3 runs 15 residues. Germline loops: CDR1 WSHSY, CDR2 SAAADI. CDR3 sequence: CASSLELAGQETQYF. The DNA for the CDR3 is TGCGCCAGCAGTTTGGAACTAGCGGGCCAAGAGACCCAGTACTTC.

This chain connects TRBV5-1 to TRBJ1-2, with D perhaps TRBD1 (5 bases). Looked up from germline, CDR1 is SGHRS and CDR2 is YFSETQ. This CDR3 spans 15 amino acids. Trimming removed 0 bases from V and 3 bases from J, with 12 bases in between. DNA for the CDR3: TGCGCCAGCAGCTTGGCCGGGACCCGTGACTATGGCTACACCTTC. Translating gives CASSLAGTRDYGYTF.

The V and J genes are TRBV12-5 and TRBJ2-7; no reliable D call. The CDR3 sequence is 13 residues long. The ends were cut back, 1 base at V and 2 bases at J, with 6 bases in the middle. Germline values: CDR1 LGHNT, CDR2 FRNRAP. The CDR3 reads CASGLGAAYEQYF. The CDR3 coding sequence is TGTGCTAGTGGTTTGGGGGCCGCCTACGAGCAGTACTTC.

In nucleotides, the CDR3 is TGTGCCAGTAGTATGGCCGGGACCTCGTACAATGAGCAGTTCTTC. Protein: CASSMAGTSYNEQFF. The V gene is TRBV19, the J gene TRBJ2-1, with D possibly being TRBD1 or TRBD2 (5 bases each). With 3 bases removed from V and 4 bases from J, the gap between germline ends came to 13 bases. This CDR3 region has 15 residues. Germline V gives CDR1 LNHDA, CDR2 SQIVND (reference sequence).

A few counts support this clone. The V call is TRBV5-8, the J call TRBJ1-2; 9 bases line up with TRBD1. This CDR3 is 14 amino acids long. With 4 bases clipped from V and 8 bases from J, the junction kept 9 bases outside the gene matches. Germline V gene data show CDR1 as SGHTS and CDR2 as YDEGEE. This CDR3 reads CASSRKQGARGYTF. The CDR3 region has the DNA TGTGCCAGCAGCCGTAAACAGGGGGCTCGGGGCTACACCTTC.

V is TRBV5-6 and J is TRBJ1-6; TRBD1 matches 7 bases. In germline, CDR1 is SGHDT, CDR2 YYEEEE. V shed 4 bases and J 4 bases; nucleotides not matched to a gene: 2. The CDR3 consists of 14 residues. CDR3 protein: CASSTGQYNSPLHF. In DNA form, the CDR3 reads TGTGCCAGCAGCACGGGACAGTATAATTCACCCCTCCACTTT.

The rearrangement joins TRBV7-2 to TRBJ2-1; 10 bases agree with TRBD2. Germline V lookup: CDR1 SGHTA, CDR2 FQGNSA. This CDR3 is 12 amino acids long. Trimming cost V 2 bases and J 13 bases; bases outside gene matches: 2. CDR3 sequence: CASSLLAGDQFF. The CDR3 DNA reads TGTGCCAGCAGCTTACTAGCGGGGGATCAGTTCTTC. Complete variable domain (other parts from reference TRBV7-2 and TRBJ2-1): GAGVSQSPSNKVTEKGKDVELRCDPISGHTALYWYRQSLGQGLEFLIYFQGNSAPDKSGLPSDRFSAERTGGSVSTLTIQRTQQEDSAVYLCASSLLAGDQFFGPGTRLTVL.

The rearrangement joins TRBV5-4 to TRBJ2-2; D unclear. The CDR3 contains 12 residues. CDR1 and CDR2 (germline): SGHNT, YYREEE (reference sequence). Trimming removed 4 bases from V and 8 bases from J, with 9 bases in between. The CDR3 loop reads CASSHPAGELFF. CDR3 in DNA: TGTGCCAGCAGCCATCCGGCGGGGGAGCTGTTTTTT.

The rearrangement uses TRBV29-1 and TRBJ2-7, with 9 bases fitting TRBD1. V lost 8 bases, J lost 4 bases, and 6 bases stayed unmatched. The CDR3 contains 12 residues. Germline CDR1 and CDR2: SQVTM and ANQGSEA. CDR3 sequence reads: CSCTGQGYEQYF. The DNA of the CDR3 is TGCAGCTGTACCGGACAGGGGTACGAGCAGTACTTC.

The rearrangement joins TRBV7-2 to TRBJ2-1; D ambiguous. V was cut by 5 bases and J by 7 bases, with 9 bases left in between. The length of the CDR3 is 12 residues. The germline V gene encodes CDR1 SGHTA and CDR2 FQGNSA. Here the CDR3 DNA reads TGTGCCAGCAGCCGCGATATAAATGAGCAGTTCTTC. This gives the protein CASSRDINEQFF.

The chain carries TRBV7-6 and TRBJ2-1, with D perhaps TRBD1 or TRBD2 (6 bases each). The germline V gene encodes CDR1 SGHVS and CDR2 FNYEAQ. V lost 5 bases and J 9 bases, leaving 11 bases between the germline ends. The CDR3 is made up of 12 amino acids. This chain's CDR3 is CASSPGEVEQFF. The CDR3, as DNA: TGTGCCAGCAGCCCAGGGGAGGTTGAGCAGTTCTTC.

The sample holds one count of this clone. The gene calls are TRBV6-5 and TRBJ2-7; D is perhaps TRBD1 (6 bases). Germline CDR1 reads MNHEY; CDR2 reads SVGAGI. This CDR3 has 15 residues. Trimming stripped 6 bases from V and 4 bases from J, with 19 bases between. CDR3 DNA: TGTGCCAGCAGACCCTACAGGGTGGGGTTGTACGAGCAGTACTTC. Protein product: CASRPYRVGLYEQYF.

This clone has only a few counts. The J gene is TRBJ1-2, the V gene TRBV4-1, with D unresolved. The CDR3 is made up of 15 amino acids. The V end was cut by 4 bases, the J end by 4 bases, with 16 bases between. The germline gives CDR1 MGHRA, CDR2 YSYEKL. The DNA of the CDR3 is TGCGCCAGCAGCCCGCCCCAGCGTGCCGCCTATGGCTACACCTTC. Protein product: CASSPPQRAAYGYTF.

The chain links TRBV25-1 to TRBJ1-2; D is possibly TRBD1 (5 bases). This CDR3 spans 14 amino acids. The germline V gene encodes CDR1 MGHDK and CDR2 SYGVNS. The V end lost 4 bases, the J end lost 4 bases, and 13 bases lay between the germline ends. The DNA for the CDR3 is TGTGCCAGCAGTGGACGGGGCAGCCTCTATGGCTACACCTTC. It encodes CASSGRGSLYGYTF.

V and J are TRBV9 and TRBJ1-1; D is undetermined. This CDR3 has 14 residues. The germline gives CDR1 SGDLS, CDR2 YYNGEE. V lost 0 bases, J lost 1 base, and 7 bases lay in between. In DNA form, the CDR3 reads TGTGCCAGCAGCGTAGCGCCAGGGAACACTGAAGCTTTCTTT. Residues: CASSVAPGNTEAFF.